The 4 T cell receptor beta chains given below trace back to one sample, sequenced in a study of shared clonotypes between healthy human individuals. Clones were read by immunoSEQ multiplex PCR, and TCRdb kept only the in-frame ones, dropping some. This table has over a million clones, roughly 97% appearing once. Sample: naive CD4+ T cells sorted from blood. The subset: CD45RA+ positively selected. These TCRs come from a young man in good health.

J is TRBJ2-5 and V is TRBV10-1; the match to TRBD1 covers 8 bases. Germline assignment: CDR1 WNHNN and CDR2 SYGVQD (reference sequence). The CDR3 extends over 15 amino acids. The J segment lost 1 base and the V segment lost 2 bases, leaving 3 bases of the junction unmatched. CDR3 in DNA: TGCGCCAGCAGTGAGCGGACAGGGATCCAAGAGACCCAGTACTTC. The encoded protein is CASSERTGIQETQYF.

The V and J genes are TRBV7-9 and TRBJ1-4; no definite D call. The V gene's germline CDR1 is SEHNR and CDR2 FQNEAQ (reference sequence). This CDR3 has 13 residues. Deletions cut 0 bases from V and 8 bases from J, with 7 bases between. The CDR3, as DNA: TGTGCCAGCAGCTTAGCTCGGAGGGAAAAACTGTTTTTT. Its translation: CASSLARREKLFF.

The chain employs TRBV7-8 and TRBJ1-3; D call uncertain. The germline CDR1 and CDR2 sequences are SGHVS and FQNEAQ. With 1 base removed from V and 3 bases from J, the gap between germline ends came to 13 bases. The CDR3 extends over 16 amino acids. The CDR3 loop is CASSLGSGMGGNTIYF. The CDR3 DNA follows: TGTGCCAGCAGCTTAGGATCCGGTATGGGTGGAAACACCATATATTTT.

V gene TRBV4-3 combines with J gene TRBJ2-2, with D uncertain. The germline CDR1 and CDR2 sequences are LGHNA and YSLEER. The CDR3 contains 16 residues. Trimming shortened V by 1 base and J by 3 bases, and 12 bases separated the two germline ends. CDR3 loop: CASSQGAPVHTGELFF. DNA for the CDR3: TGCGCCAGCAGCCAAGGAGCACCGGTTCACACCGGGGAGCTGTTTTTT.